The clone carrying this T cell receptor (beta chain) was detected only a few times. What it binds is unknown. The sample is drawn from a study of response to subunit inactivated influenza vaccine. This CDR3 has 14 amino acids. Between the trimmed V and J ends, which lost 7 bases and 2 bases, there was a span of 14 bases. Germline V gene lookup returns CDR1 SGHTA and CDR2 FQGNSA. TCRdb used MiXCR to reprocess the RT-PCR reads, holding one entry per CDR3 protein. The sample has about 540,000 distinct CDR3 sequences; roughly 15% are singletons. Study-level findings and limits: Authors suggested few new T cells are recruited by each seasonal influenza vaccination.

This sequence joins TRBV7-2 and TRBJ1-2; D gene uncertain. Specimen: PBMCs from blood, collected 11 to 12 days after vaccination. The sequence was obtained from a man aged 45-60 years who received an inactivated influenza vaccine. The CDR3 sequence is CASTSGRANYGYTF. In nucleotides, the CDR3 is TGTGCCAGCACCTCAGGACGAGCGAACTATGGCTACACCTTC.